This T cell receptor beta chain comes out of a study of blood T cell repertoires in COVID-19. As for the study in general: Samples of COVID-19 (acute and convalescent) were obtained from the United States, Italy and Spain. PBMCs, B-cell-depleted T cells, or T cells provided the cDNA or gDNA that made up the material.

Original analysis: Reference gene primer amplification gave estimated nucleated cell counts. Data came from immunoSEQ multiplex PCR; TCRdb stores just in-frame clones and leaves some out. V and J calls and clone size come straight from that table; D and trimming were deduced from the DNA. The data show some 14,000 clones, approximately 84% seen once. Material for sequencing was peripheral blood. This TCR derives from a human donor in a cohort sampled during active COVID-19.

The CDR3 bases are TGTGCCAGCAGCCCGACTAGCGGTGAGCAGTACTTC. This gives the protein CASSPTSGEQYF. This chain links TRBV7-2 with TRBJ2-7, with TRBD2 matching 9 bases. Germline CDR1 SGHTA, CDR2 FQGNSA. This CDR3 comprises 12 residues. V was pared by 5 bases and J by 7 bases, with 3 bases of the junction left unmatched.